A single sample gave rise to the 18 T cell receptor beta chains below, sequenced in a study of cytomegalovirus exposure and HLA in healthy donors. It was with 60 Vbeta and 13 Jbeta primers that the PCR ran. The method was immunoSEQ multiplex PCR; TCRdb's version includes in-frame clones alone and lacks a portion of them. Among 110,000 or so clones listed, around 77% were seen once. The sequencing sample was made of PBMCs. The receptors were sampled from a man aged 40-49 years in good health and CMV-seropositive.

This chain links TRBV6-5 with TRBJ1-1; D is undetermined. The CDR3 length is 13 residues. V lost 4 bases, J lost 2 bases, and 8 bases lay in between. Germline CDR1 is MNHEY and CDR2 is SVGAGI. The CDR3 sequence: CASSSVLNTEAFF. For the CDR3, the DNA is TGTGCCAGCAGTTCGGTCCTAAACACTGAAGCTTTCTTT.

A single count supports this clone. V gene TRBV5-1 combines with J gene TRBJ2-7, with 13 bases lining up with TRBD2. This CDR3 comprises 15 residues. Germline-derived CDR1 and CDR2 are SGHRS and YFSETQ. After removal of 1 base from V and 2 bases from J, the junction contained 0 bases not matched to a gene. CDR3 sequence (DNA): TGCGCCAGCAGCTTGACTAGCGGGGGGGCCTACGAGCAGTACTTC. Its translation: CASSLTSGGAYEQYF.

As DNA, the CDR3 is TGTGCCAGCATCAGGGTAGGCACTGAAGCTTTCTTT. Its translation: CASIRVGTEAFF. The chain joins TRBV28 to TRBJ1-1, with a weak D call TRBD1 (5 bases). The CDR3 length is 12 residues. Germline CDR1 is MDHEN and CDR2 is SYDVKM. V lost 7 bases and J 4 bases, leaving 10 bases between the germline ends.

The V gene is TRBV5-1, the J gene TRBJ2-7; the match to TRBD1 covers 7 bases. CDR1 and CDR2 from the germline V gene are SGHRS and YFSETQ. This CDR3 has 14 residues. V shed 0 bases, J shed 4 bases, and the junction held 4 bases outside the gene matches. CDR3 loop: CASSLAGTDYEQYF. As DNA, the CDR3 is TGCGCCAGCAGCTTGGCCGGGACAGATTACGAGCAGTACTTC.

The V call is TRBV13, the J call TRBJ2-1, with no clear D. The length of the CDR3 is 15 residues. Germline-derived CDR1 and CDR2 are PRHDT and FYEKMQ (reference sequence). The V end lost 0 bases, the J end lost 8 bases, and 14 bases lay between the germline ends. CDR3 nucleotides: TGTGCCAGCAGCTTAGGCCGAGCCTCTCGCGATGAGCAGTTCTTC. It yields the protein CASSLGRASRDEQFF.

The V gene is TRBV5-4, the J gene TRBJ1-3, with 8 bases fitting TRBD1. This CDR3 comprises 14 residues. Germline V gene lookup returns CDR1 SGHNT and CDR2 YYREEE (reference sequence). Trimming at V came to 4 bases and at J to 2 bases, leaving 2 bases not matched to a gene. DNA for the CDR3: TGTGCCAGCAGCAGGGACAGGACTGGAAACACCATATATTTT. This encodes CASSRDRTGNTIYF.

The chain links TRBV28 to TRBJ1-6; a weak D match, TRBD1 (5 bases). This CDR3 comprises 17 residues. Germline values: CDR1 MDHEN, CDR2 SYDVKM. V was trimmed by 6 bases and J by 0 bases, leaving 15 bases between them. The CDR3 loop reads CASSDRQLSSYNSPLHF. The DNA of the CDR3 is TGTGCCAGCAGCGACCGACAGCTAAGCTCCTATAATTCACCCCTCCACTTT.

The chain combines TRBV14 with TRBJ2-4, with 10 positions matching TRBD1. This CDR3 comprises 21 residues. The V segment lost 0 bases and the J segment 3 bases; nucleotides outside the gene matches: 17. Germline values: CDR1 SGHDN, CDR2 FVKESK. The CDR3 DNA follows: TGTGCCAGCAGCCAAGATCATAGCGGGACAGGGGTCATTGGCCACAAAAACATTCAGTACTTC. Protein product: CASSQDHSGTGVIGHKNIQYF.

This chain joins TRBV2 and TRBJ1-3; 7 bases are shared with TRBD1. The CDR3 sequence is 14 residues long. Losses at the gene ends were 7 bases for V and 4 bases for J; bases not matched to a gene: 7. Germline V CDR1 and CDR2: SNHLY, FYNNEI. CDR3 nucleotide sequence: TGTGCCAGCAAGCCCGGGACAGCCGGAAACACCATATATTTT. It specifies CASKPGTAGNTIYF. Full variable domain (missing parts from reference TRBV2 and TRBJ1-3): EPEVTQTPSHQVTQMGQEVILRCVPISNHLYFYWYRQILGQKVEFLVSFYNNEISEKSEIFDDQFSVERPDGSNFTLKIRSTKLEDSAMYFCASKPGTAGNTIYFGEGSWLTVV.

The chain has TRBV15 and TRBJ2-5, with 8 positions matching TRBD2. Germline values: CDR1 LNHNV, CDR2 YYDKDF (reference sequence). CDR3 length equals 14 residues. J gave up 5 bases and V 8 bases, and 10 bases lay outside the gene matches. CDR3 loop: CATRRGASWETQYF. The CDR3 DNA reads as TGTGCCACCCGGCGGGGGGCTAGCTGGGAGACCCAGTACTTC.

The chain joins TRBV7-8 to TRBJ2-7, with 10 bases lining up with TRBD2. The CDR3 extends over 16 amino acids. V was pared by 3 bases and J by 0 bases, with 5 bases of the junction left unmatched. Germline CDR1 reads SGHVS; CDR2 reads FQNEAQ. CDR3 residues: CASSFPGTSDSYEQYF. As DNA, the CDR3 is TGTGCCAGCAGCTTCCCGGGGACTAGCGACTCCTACGAGCAGTACTTC.

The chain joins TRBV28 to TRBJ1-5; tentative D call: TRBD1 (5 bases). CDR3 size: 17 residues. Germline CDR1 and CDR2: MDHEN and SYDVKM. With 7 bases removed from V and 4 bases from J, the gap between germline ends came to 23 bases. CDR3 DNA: TGTGCCAGCAACTCAAATGGGGCAGGGCAAGATAATCAGCCCCAGCATTTT. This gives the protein CASNSNGAGQDNQPQHF. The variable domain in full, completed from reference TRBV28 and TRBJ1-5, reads DVKVTQSSRYLVKRTGEKVFLECVQDMDHENMFWYRQDPGLGLRLIYFSYDVKMKEKGDIPEGYSVSREKKERFSLILESASTNQTSMYLCASNSNGAGQDNQPQHFGDGTRLSIL.

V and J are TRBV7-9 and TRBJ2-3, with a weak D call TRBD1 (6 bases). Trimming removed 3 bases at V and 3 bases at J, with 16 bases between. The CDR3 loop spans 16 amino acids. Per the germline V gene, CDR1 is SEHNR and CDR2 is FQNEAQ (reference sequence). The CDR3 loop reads CASSFGSGAGTDTQYF. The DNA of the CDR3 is TGTGCCAGCAGCTTCGGGTCAGGGGCAGGTACAGATACGCAGTATTTT.

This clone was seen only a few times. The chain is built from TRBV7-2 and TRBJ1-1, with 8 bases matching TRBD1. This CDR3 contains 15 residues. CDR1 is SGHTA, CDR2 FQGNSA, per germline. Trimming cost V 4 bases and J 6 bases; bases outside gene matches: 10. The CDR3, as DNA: TGTGCCAGCAGCTACCGGGGCAGGGGGCACGCTGAAGCTTTCTTT. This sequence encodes CASSYRGRGHAEAFF.

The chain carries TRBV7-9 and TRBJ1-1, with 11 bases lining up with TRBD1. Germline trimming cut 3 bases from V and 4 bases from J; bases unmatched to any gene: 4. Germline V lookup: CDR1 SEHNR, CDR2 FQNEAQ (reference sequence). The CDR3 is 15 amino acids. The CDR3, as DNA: TGTGCCAGCAGCTTGATGGGGACAGGGGGCACTGAAGCTTTCTTT. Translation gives CASSLMGTGGTEAFF.

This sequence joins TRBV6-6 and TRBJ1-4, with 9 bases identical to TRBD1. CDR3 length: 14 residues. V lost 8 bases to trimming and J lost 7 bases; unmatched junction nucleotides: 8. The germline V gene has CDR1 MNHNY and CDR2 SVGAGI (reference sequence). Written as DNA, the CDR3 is TGTGCCAGCGGCGACAGGGGGGGCGGTGAAAAACTGTTTTTT. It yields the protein CASGDRGGGEKLFF.

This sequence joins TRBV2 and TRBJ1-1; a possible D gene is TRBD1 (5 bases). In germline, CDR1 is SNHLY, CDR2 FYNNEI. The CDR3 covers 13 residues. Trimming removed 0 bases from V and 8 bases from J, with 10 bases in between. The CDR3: CASSEALQGEAFF. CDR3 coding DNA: TGTGCCAGCAGTGAAGCGCTTCAGGGAGAAGCTTTCTTT.

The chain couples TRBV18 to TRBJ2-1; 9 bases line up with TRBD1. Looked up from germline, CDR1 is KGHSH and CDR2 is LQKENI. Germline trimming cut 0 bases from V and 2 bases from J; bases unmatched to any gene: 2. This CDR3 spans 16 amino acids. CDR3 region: CASSPPGTGTYNEQFF. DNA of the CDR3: TGTGCCAGCTCACCACCCGGGACAGGGACCTACAATGAGCAGTTCTTC.